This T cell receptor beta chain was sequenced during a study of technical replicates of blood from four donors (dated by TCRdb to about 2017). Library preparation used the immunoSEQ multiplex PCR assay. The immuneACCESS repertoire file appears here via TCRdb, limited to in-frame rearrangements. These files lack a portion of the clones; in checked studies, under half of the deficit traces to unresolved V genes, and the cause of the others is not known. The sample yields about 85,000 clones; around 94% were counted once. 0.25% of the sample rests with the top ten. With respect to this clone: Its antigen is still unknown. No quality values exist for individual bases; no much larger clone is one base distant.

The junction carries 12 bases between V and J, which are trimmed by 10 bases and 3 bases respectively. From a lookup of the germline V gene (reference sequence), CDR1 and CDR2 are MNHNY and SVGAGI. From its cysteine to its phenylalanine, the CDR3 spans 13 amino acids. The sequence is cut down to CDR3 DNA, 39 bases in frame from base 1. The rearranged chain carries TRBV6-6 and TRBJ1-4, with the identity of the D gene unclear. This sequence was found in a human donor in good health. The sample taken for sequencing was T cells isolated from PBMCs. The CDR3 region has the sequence CATSQRSNEKLFF. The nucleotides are TGTGCCACCAGCCAGCGGTCTAATGAAAAACTGTTTTTT.